The 6 T cell receptor beta chains below come from one sample, sequenced in a study of blood T cell repertoires in COVID-19. Sequencing used immunoSEQ multiplex PCR; TCRdb keeps in-frame clones, though not all of them. Among 340,000 or so clones, around 82% were seen once, and the ten largest hold around 3%. The specimen was peripheral blood. These receptors came from a man in his thirties or forties with active or convalescent COVID-19.

The rearrangement uses TRBV3-1 (or the pseudogene TRBV3-2) and TRBJ1-2, with 10 nucleotides matching TRBD1. Unmatched junction bases numbered 5, after V lost 1 base and J lost 6 bases. The CDR3 is made up of 15 amino acids. Germline CDR1 is LGHDT and CDR2 is YNNKEL (reference sequence). The CDR3 region has the DNA TGTGCCAGCAGCCAAGGCTACGGGACAGGGGATGGCTACACCTTC. It is translated as CASSQGYGTGDGYTF.

The chain has TRBV20-1 and TRBJ2-5, with TRBD2 matching over 7 bases. Germline V gene sequence: CDR1 DFQATT, CDR2 SNEGSKA (reference sequence). V lost 7 bases, J lost 2 bases, and 1 base stayed unmatched. This CDR3 region has 11 residues. CDR3 nucleotide sequence: TGCAGTGGCGGGAGACAAGAGACCCAGTACTTC. Translation: CSGGRQETQYF.

The rearrangement links TRBV24-1 to TRBJ2-3; 8 bases are shared with TRBD2. Germline lookup yields CDR1 KGHDR and CDR2 SFDVKD. This CDR3 comprises 16 residues. V lost 1 base to trimming and J lost 0 bases; unmatched junction nucleotides: 2. The CDR3 here is CATSDFGGGSTDTQYF. The DNA for the CDR3 is TGTGCCACCAGTGATTTCGGGGGGGGGAGCACAGATACGCAGTATTTT.

The chain combines TRBV18 with TRBJ1-2, with a weak D call TRBD1 (5 bases). Germline V gives CDR1 KGHSH, CDR2 LQKENI. V was pared by 2 bases and J by 4 bases, with 17 bases between. The CDR3 runs 16 residues. Written as DNA, the CDR3 is TGTGCCAGCTCACCATTACGCGGGGCAAACCTCTATGGCTACACCTTC. Translating it yields CASSPLRGANLYGYTF.

The V gene is TRBV4-1, the J gene TRBJ1-2; 7 bases map to TRBD1. Germline trimming cut 1 base from V and 8 bases from J; bases unmatched to any gene: 7. The CDR3 covers 14 residues. The germline V gene encodes CDR1 MGHRA and CDR2 YSYEKL. The CDR3 coding sequence is TGCGCCAGCAGCCAAGTAGGGCAGGGGGAAGGCTACACCTTC. It codes for CASSQVGQGEGYTF.

The chain couples TRBV13 to TRBJ2-3; no firm D call. Trimming shortened V by 0 bases and J by 3 bases, and 4 bases separated the two germline ends. The CDR3 consists of 13 residues. Germline CDR1 and CDR2: PRHDT and FYEKMQ (reference sequence). CDR3 in amino acids: CASSLGQTDTQYF. CDR3 nucleotides: TGTGCCAGCAGCTTAGGCCAGACAGATACGCAGTATTTT. The whole variable domain, remainder taken from reference TRBV13 and TRBJ2-3, is AAGVIQSPRHLIKEKRETATLKCYPIPRHDTVYWYQQGPGQDPQFLISFYEKMQSDKGSIPDRFSAQQFSDYHSELNMSSLELGDSALYFCASSLGQTDTQYFGPGTRLTVL.